This entry lists 10 T cell receptor beta chains sequenced from one sample in a study of blood T cell repertoires in COVID-19 (dated by TCRdb to 2018 to 2021). The library was built by means of the immunoSEQ multiplex PCR assay. Drawn from immuneACCESS, this table holds only the in-frame rearrangements with V and J called that TCRdb kept. Clones are partly lost; checked studies trace under half to an unresolved V gene and leave the rest unexplained. The sample table contains around 100,000 clones; only one count was recorded for more than 75% of them. 9.5% to 15% of the sample rests with the top ten. Sequenced material: peripheral blood. The receptors stem from a human donor in a cohort sampled during active COVID-19.

As concerns this clone: Germline is not matched at one junction end, which may reflect a read error. The sample contains more than one DNA sequence encoding this CDR3. The gene calls are TRBV7-9 and TRBJ1-1; unclear D gene. Looked up from germline, CDR1 is SEHNR and CDR2 is FQNEAQ (reference sequence). The CDR3 is 11 amino acids. CDR3 amino acids: CASNNEAEAFF. In DNA form, the CDR3 reads TGTGCTAGCAACAACGAGGCTGAAGCTTTCTTT.

V and J are TRBV5-6 and TRBJ2-7; D is perhaps TRBD1 (5 bases). The CDR3 is 12 amino acids. Trimming cost V 4 bases and J 3 bases, with 8 bases left between them. The germline gives CDR1 SGHDT, CDR2 YYEEEE. DNA of the CDR3: TGTGCCAGCAGCCGACAGTACTACGAGCAGTACTTC. This encodes CASSRQYYEQYF.

The chain links TRBV5-4 to TRBJ2-3, with 7 nucleotides matching TRBD1. The CDR3 has 14 amino acids. CDR1 is SGHNT and CDR2 is YYREEE in the germline V gene (reference sequence). V was pared by 0 bases and J by 3 bases, with 1 base of the junction left unmatched. CDR3 DNA: TGTGCCAGCAGCTTGGACAGGGGAACAGATACGCAGTATTTT. As protein: CASSLDRGTDTQYF.

The count of this clone is one. The chain joins TRBV6-6 to TRBJ2-7, with unresolved D. Between the trimmed V and J ends, which lost 7 bases and 1 base, there was a span of 5 bases. The CDR3 loop spans 11 amino acids. CDR1 and CDR2 (germline): MNHNY, SVGAGI (reference sequence). The DNA of the CDR3 is TGTGCCAGCAAGAGGTCCTACGAGCAGTACTTC. Amino acids: CASKRSYEQYF.

The chain combines TRBV7-6 with TRBJ2-1, with a tentative D call TRBD2 (6 bases). V shed 2 bases and J shed 2 bases, with 13 bases lying between them. Germline CDR1 reads SGHVS; CDR2 reads FNYEAQ. The CDR3 extends over 16 amino acids. In DNA, the CDR3 is TGTGCCAGCAGCTTAAGCGGCGGGACCACCTACAATGAGCAGTTCTTC. It translates to CASSLSGGTTYNEQFF.

The CDR3 region has the DNA TGTGCCAGCAGCTTCGGAGGGACAGGGGCCTATGAAAAACTGTTTTTT. Translation gives CASSFGGTGAYEKLFF. The chain combines TRBV7-9 with TRBJ1-4; 10 bases are shared with TRBD1. The V gene end was trimmed by 3 bases and the J gene end by 6 bases; junction bases not matched to a gene: 7. The length of the CDR3 is 16 residues. Per germline, CDR1 SEHNR and CDR2 FQNEAQ (reference sequence).

This clone was counted a single time. The chain recombines TRBV7-6 with TRBJ1-3; no clear D gene. Trimming took off 5 bases at V and 0 bases at J, with 8 bases between the two ends. The CDR3 is 14 amino acids. CDR1 is SGHVS and CDR2 is FNYEAQ in the germline V gene. CDR3 sequence reads: CASSRAFSGNTIYF. CDR3 nucleotide sequence: TGTGCCAGCAGCAGAGCGTTCTCTGGAAACACCATATATTTT.

V usage is TRBV6-5 and J usage is TRBJ1-5; TRBD1 matches at 9 bases. Germline CDR1 and CDR2: MNHEY and SVGAGI. Unmatched junction bases numbered 7, after V lost 10 bases and J lost 6 bases. The CDR3 covers 13 residues. CDR3 amino acids: CATGQGLVQPQHF. DNA for the CDR3: TGTGCCACGGGACAGGGACTAGTTCAGCCCCAGCATTTT.

The chain recombines TRBV11-3 with TRBJ2-3; TRBD2 agrees at 7 bases. V was clipped by 3 bases and J by 5 bases; unmatched bases: 8. The CDR3 contains 15 residues. The germline gives CDR1 SGHNT, CDR2 YENEEA. As DNA, the CDR3 is TGTGCCAGCAGCTTTGGGGGGGGGAGCGGAGATACGCAGTATTTT. It yields the protein CASSFGGGSGDTQYF.

The count of this clone is one. The rearrangement links TRBV21-1 to TRBJ2-3; the D call TRBD1 from the table was never checked on the DNA. TRBV21-1 is a listed pseudogene. This CDR3 has 17 amino acids. The CDR3 DNA reads TGTGCCAGCAGCAAAGCAAGGACAGGCGTAAGCACAGATACGCAGTATTTT. Its translation: CASSKARTGVSTDTQYF.